This entry lists 7 T cell receptor beta chains sequenced from one sample in a study of blood T cell repertoires in COVID-19. Clones were read by immunoSEQ multiplex PCR, and TCRdb kept only the in-frame ones, dropping some. This sample yields over 200,000 clones, of which about four fifths are seen a single time; roughly 2.5% belongs to the top ten. The sequenced sample was peripheral blood. The receptor set was obtained from a woman aged 40 to 55 with active or convalescent COVID-19.

This rearrangement joins TRBV6-1 to TRBJ2-1, with 8 bases lining up with TRBD2. Germline CDR1 and CDR2: MNHNS and SASEGT. The CDR3 is 17 residues long. V gave up 4 bases and J gave up 0 bases; unmatched junction bases: 8. CDR3 sequence (DNA): TGTGCCAGCAGTGCCCTCAGCGGGAGAAGCTCCTACAATGAGCAGTTCTTC. Its translation: CASSALSGRSSYNEQFF.

The CDR3 region has the DNA TGTGCCAGTAGTATGGGAATAGTCGGACTAGCGGGAGTTCCCCTCTACGAGCAGTACTTC. It is translated as CASSMGIVGLAGVPLYEQYF. The J gene is TRBJ2-7, the V gene TRBV19; 13 bases fit TRBD2. The junction had 17 bases not matched to a gene; V was cut back by 3 bases and J by 3 bases. There are 20 residues in the CDR3. CDR1 and CDR2 from the germline V gene are LNHDA and SQIVND (reference sequence).

This chain connects TRBV24-1 to TRBJ1-1, with 8 bases lining up with TRBD1. The length of the CDR3 is 14 residues. V was clipped by 3 bases and J by 3 bases; unmatched bases: 2. CDR1 KGHDR and CDR2 SFDVKD come from the germline V gene. CDR3 in amino acids: CATSDPGQDTEAFF. CDR3 sequence (DNA): TGTGCCACCAGTGATCCGGGACAGGACACTGAAGCTTTCTTT.

The table lists this clone with a count of one. The rearrangement links TRBV7-3 to TRBJ2-7, with TRBD1 as a possible D gene (5 bases). CDR3 length: 17 amino acids. Trimming stripped 1 base from V and 3 bases from J, with 19 bases between. Germline lookup yields CDR1 SGHTA and CDR2 FQGTGA. In DNA form, the CDR3 reads TGTGCCAGCAGCTTAAGGCCCATGGGAAAGGGGCTCTACGAGCAGTACTTC. Amino acid sequence: CASSLRPMGKGLYEQYF.

This chain uses TRBV28 with TRBJ1-1, with D tentatively TRBD1 (6 bases). This CDR3 spans 15 amino acids. The V gene lost 2 bases and the J gene lost 1 base, with 11 bases spanning the gap. In germline, CDR1 is MDHEN, CDR2 SYDVKM. The CDR3 DNA sequence: TGTGCCAGCAGTTTAACAGGCAGGGGGAACACTGAAGCTTTCTTT. Translating it yields CASSLTGRGNTEAFF.

This chain links TRBV30 with TRBJ1-6; a possible D gene is TRBD1 (6 bases). The CDR3 extends over 12 amino acids. Per the germline V gene, CDR1 is GTSNPN and CDR2 is SVGIG (reference sequence). The ends were cut back, 7 bases at V and 10 bases at J, with 14 bases in the middle. The CDR3 bases are TGTGCCTCGAGGGGGGCAGGGTCACCCCTCCACTTT. Encoded protein: CASRGAGSPLHF.

CDR3 sequence: CASIRAGLKTQYF. CDR3 nucleotides: TGTGCCAGCATAAGGGCAGGGTTAAAGACCCAGTACTTC. V usage is TRBV28 and J usage is TRBJ2-5; D is perhaps TRBD1 (5 bases). V shed 7 bases and J shed 6 bases, with 15 bases lying between them. Germline CDR1 is MDHEN and CDR2 is SYDVKM. The CDR3 is 13 residues long.